Shown below are 26 T cell receptor beta chains from a single sample sequenced in a study of technical replicates of blood from four donors (dated by TCRdb to about 2017). Receptor amplification or capture employed the immunoSEQ multiplex PCR assay. TCRdb limited this immuneACCESS table to in-frame rearrangements with V and J called. A share of clones is missing; checked studies link under half to unresolved V genes, and the rest is unexplained. Recorded for this sample are about 79,000 clones; 80% to 95% of them occurred a single time. The top ten constitute roughly 0.37% of the sample. What was sequenced was T cells isolated from PBMCs. The receptors come from a human donor in good health. Some clones in this sample may be carry-over from other donors' samples.

The rearrangement links TRBV19 to TRBJ2-6; D not resolved. Germline-derived CDR1 and CDR2 are LNHDA and SQIVND (reference sequence). The V end lost 4 bases, the J end lost 0 bases, and 10 bases lay between the germline ends. CDR3 length: 16 residues. The CDR3 DNA follows: TGTGCCAGTAGTAGCCCCGGAGACTCTGGGGCCAACGTCCTGACTTTC. Translation gives CASSSPGDSGANVLTF.

The chain has TRBV4-3 and TRBJ1-2, with a possible D match to TRBD1 (5 bases). Germline CDR1 reads LGHNA; CDR2 reads YSLEER. Deletions cut 4 bases from V and 1 base from J, with 10 bases between. This CDR3 spans 14 amino acids. Here the CDR3 reads CASSLRGSNYGYTF. CDR3 DNA: TGCGCCAGCAGCCTCCGGGGGAGTAACTATGGCTACACCTTC.

CDR3 protein: CASRERTEAFF. For the CDR3, the DNA is TGTGCCAGCAGAGAGAGGACTGAAGCTTTCTTT. The V gene is TRBV28, the J gene TRBJ1-1; D remains unclear. V dropped 6 bases and J dropped 5 bases, with 7 bases sitting between them. The germline V gene has CDR1 MDHEN and CDR2 SYDVKM. The CDR3 runs 11 residues.

The chain links TRBV18 to TRBJ2-2; the match to TRBD2 covers 10 bases. Germline CDR1 and CDR2: KGHSH and LQKENI. CDR3 length: 17 amino acids. J lost 0 bases, V lost 4 bases, and 5 bases had no gene match. The CDR3 spells CASSLLTSGSNTGELFF. The CDR3 nucleotides read TGTGCCAGCTCACTCCTGACTAGCGGGTCGAACACCGGGGAGCTGTTTTTT.

The chain recombines TRBV6-1 with TRBJ1-1, with D possibly TRBD1 on 5 matching bases. Trimming removed 6 bases from V and 1 base from J, with 12 bases in between. CDR1 and CDR2 (germline): MNHNS, SASEGT. This CDR3 has 14 amino acids. This CDR3 is CASSLTAKNTEAFF. CDR3 nucleotides: TGTGCCAGCAGCCTGACAGCTAAGAACACTGAAGCTTTCTTT.

The chain combines TRBV25-1 with TRBJ1-2; D is unresolved. CDR3 length: 12 amino acids. Trimming shortened V by 0 bases and J by 5 bases, and 4 bases separated the two germline ends. Germline CDR1 and CDR2: MGHDK and SYGVNS. CDR3 region: CASSEYSYGYTF. DNA of the CDR3: TGTGCCAGCAGTGAATACAGTTATGGCTACACCTTC.

J is TRBJ2-2 and V is TRBV25-1, with a possible D match to TRBD2 (6 bases). The CDR3 covers 16 residues. The V gene lost 4 bases and the J gene lost 5 bases, with 17 bases spanning the gap. Germline CDR1 is MGHDK and CDR2 is SYGVNS. This CDR3 is CASSGPGVYITGELFF. As DNA, the CDR3 is TGTGCCAGCAGTGGGCCGGGAGTTTATATTACCGGGGAGCTGTTTTTT.

The chain has TRBV28 and TRBJ1-1; 7 bases align to TRBD1. V lost 3 bases to trimming and J lost 4 bases; unmatched junction nucleotides: 5. The CDR3 contains 14 residues. From germline, CDR1 is MDHEN and CDR2 SYDVKM. Here the CDR3 DNA reads TGTGCCAGCAGTTTTTCCAGGGGGTCCACTGAAGCTTTCTTT. Translated, it gives CASSFSRGSTEAFF.

This rearrangement joins TRBV19 to TRBJ2-2; 10 bases match TRBD2. CDR1 is LNHDA and CDR2 is SQIVND in the germline V gene (reference sequence). The J segment lost 7 bases and the V segment lost 4 bases, leaving 12 bases of the junction unmatched. CDR3 length: 17 amino acids. Written as DNA, the CDR3 is TGTGCCAGTAGTACCCCTTCAGCGGGAGGGCCTGGCGGGGAGCTGTTTTTT. Protein sequence: CASSTPSAGGPGGELFF. Together with reference TRBV19 and TRBJ2-2, the CDR3 gives the full variable domain: DGGITQSPKYLFRKEGQNVTLSCEQNLNHDAMYWYRQDPGQGLRLIYYSQIVNDFQKGDIAEGYSVSREKKESFPLTVTSAQKNPTAFYLCASSTPSAGGPGGELFFGEGSRLTVL.

The V gene is TRBV28, the J gene TRBJ2-1; D remains unclear. The CDR3 has 16 residues. V was trimmed by 7 bases and J by 0 bases, leaving 16 bases between them. Germline-derived CDR1 and CDR2 are MDHEN and SYDVKM. The CDR3 bases are TGTGCCAGCATGTATCAAAAGTACAGCTCCTACAATGAGCAGTTCTTC. Translated: CASMYQKYSSYNEQFF.

The genes are TRBV7-3 and TRBJ1-1, with D unresolved. The CDR3 sequence is 15 residues long. Germline V gives CDR1 SGHTA, CDR2 FQGTGA. Trimming took 0 bases from V and 5 from J, leaving 13 bases between them. The CDR3 DNA follows: TGTGCCAGCAGCTTAACAGGAGGACTAGGGACTGAAGCTTTCTTT. Its protein product is CASSLTGGLGTEAFF.

The gene calls are TRBV9 and TRBJ2-7, with a tentative D call TRBD1 (5 bases). The CDR3 is 14 residues long. V was clipped by 0 bases and J by 0 bases, with 7 bases between them. Germline V gene sequence: CDR1 SGDLS, CDR2 YYNGEE. This CDR3 is CASSVGQSSYEQYF. CDR3 sequence (DNA): TGTGCCAGCAGCGTAGGACAGAGCTCCTACGAGCAGTACTTC.

This chain links TRBV4-2 with TRBJ2-3, with 12 bases lining up with TRBD2. Germline V gene data show CDR1 as LGHNA and CDR2 as YNFKEQ. The CDR3 loop spans 16 amino acids. V was clipped by 3 bases and J by 3 bases; unmatched bases: 4. CDR3 loop: CASSQRTSGTTDTQYF. The CDR3 coding sequence is TGTGCCAGCAGCCAGAGGACTAGCGGGACGACAGATACGCAGTATTTT.

The table lists this clone with a count of one. The rearrangement uses TRBV5-1 and TRBJ2-3; 7 nucleotides match TRBD2. Germline V gene lookup returns CDR1 SGHRS and CDR2 YFSETQ. CDR3 length: 14 residues. With V trimmed by 2 bases and J by 4 bases, 4 bases remained unmatched. CDR3 in amino acids: CASSFLSGPDTQYF. The CDR3 DNA reads TGCGCCAGCAGCTTTCTTAGCGGGCCAGATACGCAGTATTTT.

This chain links TRBV25-1 with TRBJ1-5; the match to TRBD1 covers 12 bases. The ends lost 0 bases at V and 14 bases at J; junction bases unmatched: 5. Germline V CDR1 and CDR2: MGHDK, SYGVNS. The CDR3 extends over 14 amino acids. The CDR3, as DNA: TGTGCCAGCAGTGAATATGGGGGACAGGGGGCGAAGCATTTT. This sequence encodes CASSEYGGQGAKHF.

V usage is TRBV6-1 and J usage is TRBJ1-2; 7 bases align to TRBD1. The V gene end was trimmed by 5 bases and the J gene end by 8 bases; junction bases not matched to a gene: 8. The CDR3 is 13 residues long. CDR1 is MNHNS and CDR2 is SASEGT in the germline V gene. The chain's CDR3 is CASSFSGGTGYTF. CDR3 DNA: TGTGCCAGCAGTTTTTCAGGGGGAACGGGCTACACCTTC.

CDR3 nucleotides: TGTGCCAGCAGCGTAGAGGGGGCTAGCTCCTACAATGAGCAGTTCTTC. Protein: CASSVEGASSYNEQFF. The V and J genes are TRBV9 and TRBJ2-1; TRBD1 agrees at 7 bases. Germline V gene lookup returns CDR1 SGDLS and CDR2 YYNGEE. The V and J ends lost 0 bases and 0 bases, in that order; junction bases with no gene match: 3. The CDR3 totals 16 residues.

V usage is TRBV10-2 and J usage is TRBJ2-3; 10 bases map to TRBD2. The CDR3 extends over 16 amino acids. Germline assignment: CDR1 WSHSY and CDR2 SAAADI. J was trimmed by 6 bases and V by 4 bases; bases with no gene match: 10. CDR3 coding DNA: TGCGCCAGCAGTGGCACTAGCGGGGACCCCTGGGATACGCAGTATTTT. Protein: CASSGTSGDPWDTQYF.

This chain connects TRBV4-3 to TRBJ2-5; D is perhaps TRBD1 (6 bases). The V end was cut by 6 bases, the J end by 1 base, with 9 bases between. This CDR3 is built from 13 residues. In germline, CDR1 is LGHNA, CDR2 YSLEER. In nucleotides, the CDR3 is TGCGCCAGCAGACCGACAGGCCAAGAGACCCAGTACTTC. Translation gives CASRPTGQETQYF.

This chain links TRBV27 with TRBJ2-1; TRBD2 aligns across 9 bases. This CDR3 spans 17 amino acids. Trimming took 0 bases from V and 3 from J; bases not matched to a gene: 6. CDR1 and CDR2 (germline): MNHEY, SMNVEV (reference sequence). The CDR3 DNA is TGTGCCAGCAGTTTATCGTCCCTAGCGGGGCTCTACAATGAGCAGTTCTTC. Translation: CASSLSSLAGLYNEQFF.

This clone was picked up one time. The chain combines TRBV18 with TRBJ1-1; D uncertain. V was cut by 2 bases and J by 0 bases, with 4 bases left in between. The CDR3 length is 13 residues. Germline CDR1 reads KGHSH; CDR2 reads LQKENI. The CDR3 spells CASSPSVNTEAFF. The CDR3 nucleotides are TGTGCCAGCTCACCATCGGTGAACACTGAAGCTTTCTTT.

CDR3 nucleotides: TGTGCCAGCAGCTTAGAGGCTAGCGGGAGGGGAGAGCAGTTCTTC. It yields the protein CASSLEASGRGEQFF. The chain combines TRBV7-8 with TRBJ2-1; 12 positions agree with TRBD2. The CDR3 is 15 amino acids. V shed 1 base and J 10 bases; nucleotides not matched to a gene: 5. Germline CDR1 SGHVS, CDR2 FQNEAQ.

The chain employs TRBV6-5 and TRBJ2-5, with a weak D call TRBD1 (6 bases). V was pared by 6 bases and J by 5 bases, with 10 bases between. Germline CDR1 and CDR2: MNHEY and SVGAGI. The CDR3 loop spans 12 amino acids. CDR3 region: CASSTGTETQYF. In DNA, the CDR3 is TGTGCCAGCAGCACAGGGACGGAGACCCAGTACTTC.

In DNA form, the CDR3 reads TGTGCCAGCAGTGAAGGCAGCGGGAGACCACACTCCTACGAGCAGTACTTC. As protein: CASSEGSGRPHSYEQYF. V gene TRBV6-1 combines with J gene TRBJ2-7, with 8 bases that match TRBD2. The length of the CDR3 is 17 residues. Germline V gene lookup returns CDR1 MNHNS and CDR2 SASEGT. V gave up 1 base and J gave up 0 bases; unmatched junction bases: 8.

This clone was seen a few times. J is TRBJ1-1 and V is TRBV27; no definite D call. The germline V and J ends were trimmed by 3 bases and 1 base, with 6 bases remaining between them. The germline gives CDR1 MNHEY, CDR2 SMNVEV (reference sequence). The CDR3 spans 13 residues. DNA for the CDR3: TGTGCCAGCAGTTTGTCAGAGAACACTGAAGCTTTCTTT. As protein: CASSLSENTEAFF.

The table lists this clone with a count of one. Here the CDR3 DNA reads TGTGCCAGCAGCGCCGGGACTAGCGGGATTTCGAAAGCCTACGAGCAGTACTTC. This codes for CASSAGTSGISKAYEQYF. The chain links TRBV7-2 to TRBJ2-7, with TRBD2 matching over 13 bases. Germline values: CDR1 SGHTA, CDR2 FQGNSA. The J segment lost 2 bases and the V segment lost 5 bases, leaving 12 bases of the junction unmatched. The CDR3 contains 18 residues.